The 25 T cell receptor beta chains in this list originate from one sample, sequenced in a study of shared clonotypes between healthy human individuals (dated by TCRdb to 2019 to 2021). CD8 naive samples consisted of CD45RO-negative cells that were positively selected for CCR7, yielding a CD45RA+CCR7+ population without TemRA cells. The library was built by means of the immunoSEQ multiplex PCR assay. TCRdb's version of the immuneACCESS table is confined to in-frame rearrangements and falls short of the full clone set. An unresolved V gene accounts for under half of the shortfall where checked; the remainder is of unknown origin. The sample table lists hundreds of thousands of clones, 90% to 98% of them with a count of one. The ten most abundant clones make up around 0.21% of the sample. Sequencing was carried out using naive CD8+ T cells sorted from blood. The cell subset or site label for this specimen denotes: CD45RA+CCR7+. The receptors were gathered from a man between 25 and 39 years old in good health.

The chain recombines TRBV5-6 with TRBJ2-7, with 9 bases lining up with TRBD1. Losses at the gene ends were 4 bases for V and 13 bases for J; bases not matched to a gene: 12. Germline V lookup: CDR1 SGHDT, CDR2 YYEEEE. CDR3 length: 13 residues. The chain's CDR3 is CASSLGLGQGVYF. The CDR3 DNA reads as TGTGCCAGCAGCCTAGGACTGGGACAGGGAGTTTACTTC.

The V and J genes are TRBV9 and TRBJ1-5; D is perhaps TRBD1 (5 bases). Between the trimmed V and J ends, which lost 3 bases and 4 bases, there was a span of 14 bases. Germline CDR1 is SGDLS and CDR2 is YYNGEE. The CDR3 sequence is 15 residues long. CDR3 in amino acids: CASSARDGLNQPQHF. The DNA of the CDR3 is TGTGCCAGCAGCGCACGGGACGGGCTTAATCAGCCCCAGCATTTT.

V gene TRBV28 combines with J gene TRBJ1-5; D not certain. This CDR3 is 14 amino acids long. The V end lost 11 bases, the J end lost 5 bases, and 19 bases lay between the germline ends. CDR1 is MDHEN, CDR2 SYDVKM, per germline. Here the CDR3 reads CAGSFDKSDQPQHF. The CDR3, as DNA: TGTGCCGGATCTTTCGACAAAAGTGATCAGCCCCAGCATTTT.

This chain uses TRBV9 with TRBJ2-5; no clear D. Germline values: CDR1 SGDLS, CDR2 YYNGEE. This CDR3 has 15 amino acids. With 0 bases removed from V and 1 base from J, the gap between germline ends came to 10 bases. The chain's CDR3 is CASSVDEESQETQYF. The CDR3 DNA follows: TGTGCCAGCAGCGTAGACGAGGAGTCCCAAGAGACCCAGTACTTC.

The J gene is TRBJ1-1, the V gene TRBV9; D is perhaps TRBD1 (5 bases). Trimming stripped 0 bases from V and 0 bases from J, with 9 bases between. The CDR3 length is 15 residues. The germline CDR1 and CDR2 sequences are SGDLS and YYNGEE. The CDR3 sequence: CASSVAQGLNTEAFF. The CDR3, as DNA: TGTGCCAGCAGCGTAGCGCAGGGTCTGAACACTGAAGCTTTCTTT.

The V call is TRBV5-6, the J call TRBJ2-3, with 11 nucleotides matching TRBD2. This CDR3 is 16 amino acids long. V was pared by 0 bases and J by 3 bases, with 3 bases of the junction left unmatched. CDR1 is SGHDT, CDR2 YYEEEE, per germline. The CDR3 region is CASSLGLAGITDTQYF. Here the CDR3 DNA reads TGTGCCAGCAGCTTGGGACTAGCGGGAATAACAGATACGCAGTATTTT.

The chain joins TRBV7-6 to TRBJ1-5, with 8 bases aligning to TRBD1. Looked up from germline, CDR1 is SGHVS and CDR2 is FNYEAQ. V trimming: 4 bases; J trimming: 5 bases; junction bases outside the gene matches: 7. This CDR3 is 15 amino acids long. The CDR3 nucleotides read TGTGCCAGCAGCTCCGGGACAGGAATCGATCAGCCCCAGCATTTT. It translates to CASSSGTGIDQPQHF.

This clone is a singleton in its sample. The chain uses TRBV10-1 and TRBJ2-1; 11 bases align to TRBD2. Looked up from germline, CDR1 is WNHNN and CDR2 is SYGVQD (reference sequence). The ends lost 6 bases at V and 1 base at J; junction bases unmatched: 5. The CDR3 has 16 residues. The CDR3 nucleotides read TGCGCCAGCAGGACTAGCGGGGAGGGGTCCTACAATGAGCAGTTCTTC. Translating it yields CASRTSGEGSYNEQFF.

This chain uses TRBV15 with TRBJ2-1; D may be TRBD1 (6 bases). Germline assignment: CDR1 LNHNV and CDR2 YYDKDF (reference sequence). Trimming took off 5 bases at V and 9 bases at J, with 23 bases between the two ends. This CDR3 spans 16 amino acids. CDR3 bases: TGTGCCACCAGCGTAAACCGGGACACTGGACTTGGTGAGCAGTTCTTC. Translating gives CATSVNRDTGLGEQFF.

CDR3 nucleotide sequence: TGTGCCAGCAGCACAAACAGGGACTTGACCTACAATGAGCAGTTCTTC. It is translated as CASSTNRDLTYNEQFF. The genes are TRBV7-8 and TRBJ2-1; D is possibly TRBD1 or TRBD2 (6 bases each). V lost 5 bases to trimming and J lost 2 bases, with 16 bases between them. The CDR3 runs 16 residues. Germline V CDR1 and CDR2: SGHVS, FQNEAQ.

V usage is TRBV28 and J usage is TRBJ2-1; 8 positions agree with TRBD2. Looked up from germline, CDR1 is MDHEN and CDR2 is SYDVKM. The trim removed 1 base at V and 8 bases at J, leaving 19 bases unmatched. The CDR3 is 19 amino acids. Written as DNA, the CDR3 is TGTGCCAGCAGTTTATCACCGCTCGGTGCCCTAGCGGGTCATGATGAGCAGTTCTTC. Residues: CASSLSPLGALAGHDEQFF.

The rearrangement uses TRBV11-2 and TRBJ2-5; the D is unclear. V was clipped by 2 bases and J by 10 bases, with 11 bases between them. Germline V gene lookup returns CDR1 SGHAT and CDR2 FQNNGV. The CDR3 consists of 12 residues. The CDR3 DNA follows: TGTGCCAGCAGCTTATCCCTAAAGGGCCAGTACTTC. This sequence encodes CASSLSLKGQYF.

The V and J genes are TRBV4-1 and TRBJ2-7; TRBD2 aligns across 9 bases. V dropped 3 bases and J dropped 4; count of bases not matched to a gene: 7. The germline gives CDR1 MGHRA, CDR2 YSYEKL. This CDR3 is built from 15 residues. The CDR3 sequence: CASSQMETSGYEQYF. DNA for the CDR3: TGCGCCAGCAGCCAGATGGAGACTAGCGGTTACGAGCAGTACTTC.

The V call is TRBV28, the J call TRBJ1-1; weak D call: TRBD1 (5 bases). The germline CDR1 and CDR2 sequences are MDHEN and SYDVKM. This CDR3 is built from 13 residues. The V end lost 3 bases, the J end lost 5 bases, and 10 bases lay between the germline ends. The DNA for the CDR3 is TGTGCCAGCAGTTTTGAGGGGAATACTGAAGCTTTCTTT. It is translated as CASSFEGNTEAFF.

The genes are TRBV4-1 and TRBJ2-1; D is possibly TRBD1 or TRBD2 (6 bases each). Looked up from germline, CDR1 is MGHRA and CDR2 is YSYEKL. The CDR3 is 15 amino acids. V was trimmed by 5 bases and J by 9 bases, leaving 20 bases between them. The CDR3 protein is CASSYSSPGAGEQFF. CDR3 sequence (DNA): TGCGCCAGCAGCTACTCTAGCCCGGGGGCGGGTGAGCAGTTCTTC.

The rearrangement joins TRBV7-9 to TRBJ2-3; 7 bases map to TRBD1. This CDR3 has 14 residues. V lost 5 bases and J lost 4; bases outside the gene matches: 6. In germline, CDR1 is SEHNR, CDR2 FQNEAQ (reference sequence). The CDR3 loop is CASSPKDRADTQYF. CDR3 coding DNA: TGTGCCAGCAGCCCAAAAGACAGGGCAGATACGCAGTATTTT. Based on the CDR3 plus reference TRBV7-9 and TRBJ2-3, the full variable domain is DTGVSQNPRHKITKRGQNVTFRCDPISEHNRLYWYRQTLGQGPEFLTYFQNEAQLEKSRLLSDRFSAERPKGSFSTLEIQRTEQGDSAMYLCASSPKDRADTQYFGPGTRLTVL.

The chain combines TRBV5-6 with TRBJ1-3, with TRBD1 as a possible D gene (6 bases). The germline V gene has CDR1 SGHDT and CDR2 YYEEEE. With 4 bases removed from V and 4 bases from J, the gap between germline ends came to 15 bases. The CDR3 has 15 residues. CDR3 loop: CASSHLSGTGNTIYF. The DNA of the CDR3 is TGTGCCAGCAGCCACCTAAGCGGGACAGGAAACACCATATATTTT.

The chain uses TRBV5-1 and TRBJ2-7, with 9 bases fitting TRBD1. The CDR3 length is 16 residues. The trim removed 4 bases at V and 2 bases at J, leaving 10 bases unmatched. From germline, CDR1 is SGHRS and CDR2 YFSETQ. CDR3 amino acids: CASSIGQGISTYEQYF. As DNA, the CDR3 is TGCGCCAGCAGCATCGGACAGGGGATATCTACCTACGAGCAGTACTTC.

The chain recombines TRBV7-2 with TRBJ2-1, with TRBD1 matching 9 bases. V was pared by 2 bases and J by 6 bases, with 5 bases of the junction left unmatched. Looked up from germline, CDR1 is SGHTA and CDR2 is FQGNSA. The CDR3 has 15 amino acids. CDR3: CASSLPGQGFNEQFF. The DNA of the CDR3 is TGTGCCAGCAGCTTACCGGGACAGGGTTTCAATGAGCAGTTCTTC.

V usage is TRBV5-1 and J usage is TRBJ2-1; 16 bases fit TRBD2. The CDR3 length is 17 residues. From germline, CDR1 is SGHRS and CDR2 YFSETQ. V lost 5 bases to trimming and J lost 8 bases; unmatched junction nucleotides: 10. CDR3 residues: CASRTWPGLAGGDEQFF. DNA for the CDR3: TGCGCCAGCAGAACATGGCCGGGACTAGCGGGAGGGGATGAGCAGTTCTTC.

A single count supports this clone. This chain connects TRBV28 to TRBJ2-2, with TRBD2 matching 8 bases. Unmatched junction bases numbered 5, after V lost 6 bases and J lost 5 bases. The CDR3 totals 14 residues. Germline values: CDR1 MDHEN, CDR2 SYDVKM. CDR3 sequence (DNA): TGTGCCAGCAGACCTTCGGGGGGGACCGGGGAGCTGTTTTTT. Translated, it gives CASRPSGGTGELFF.

J is TRBJ2-7 and V is TRBV27; the D gene is possibly TRBD2 (6 bases). CDR1 MNHEY and CDR2 SMNVEV come from the germline V gene (reference sequence). V was shortened by 5 bases and J by 7 bases, with 18 bases between the two germline ends. The CDR3 covers 14 residues. As DNA, the CDR3 is TGTGCCAGCAGTCCGCGCCCCGGGGGAAGGGAGCAGTACTTC. It specifies CASSPRPGGREQYF.

V and J are TRBV7-6 and TRBJ2-7; 8 bases map to TRBD2. Germline V gene lookup returns CDR1 SGHVS and CDR2 FNYEAQ. This CDR3 comprises 15 residues. The V segment lost 3 bases and the J segment 4 bases; nucleotides outside the gene matches: 8. The CDR3 coding sequence is TGTGCCAGCAGCTTTCAGCGGGAGCGCTTATACGAGCAGTACTTC. Protein product: CASSFQRERLYEQYF. Combining the CDR3 with reference TRBV7-6 and TRBJ2-7 gives the whole variable domain GAGVSQSPRYKVTKRGQDVALRCDPISGHVSLYWYRQALGQGPEFLTYFNYEAQQDKSGLPNDRFSAERPEGSISTLTIQRTEQRDSAMYRCASSFQRERLYEQYFGPGTRLTVT.

The count of this clone is one. The chain couples TRBV28 to TRBJ2-7; tentative D call: TRBD1 (5 bases). CDR1 is MDHEN, CDR2 SYDVKM, per germline. This CDR3 comprises 11 residues. V was pared by 10 bases and J by 4 bases, with 11 bases between. This CDR3 reads CATMTVYEQYF. CDR3 coding DNA: TGTGCCACCATGACAGTGTACGAGCAGTACTTC.

The rearrangement links TRBV25-1 to TRBJ2-1, with a tentative D call TRBD2 (6 bases). V gave up 3 bases and J gave up 8 bases, with 8 bases separating them. Germline V gene lookup returns CDR1 MGHDK and CDR2 SYGVNS. The CDR3 is 12 amino acids. CDR3 loop: CASSDGSHEQFF. The CDR3 coding sequence is TGTGCCAGCAGTGACGGGAGCCATGAGCAGTTCTTC.